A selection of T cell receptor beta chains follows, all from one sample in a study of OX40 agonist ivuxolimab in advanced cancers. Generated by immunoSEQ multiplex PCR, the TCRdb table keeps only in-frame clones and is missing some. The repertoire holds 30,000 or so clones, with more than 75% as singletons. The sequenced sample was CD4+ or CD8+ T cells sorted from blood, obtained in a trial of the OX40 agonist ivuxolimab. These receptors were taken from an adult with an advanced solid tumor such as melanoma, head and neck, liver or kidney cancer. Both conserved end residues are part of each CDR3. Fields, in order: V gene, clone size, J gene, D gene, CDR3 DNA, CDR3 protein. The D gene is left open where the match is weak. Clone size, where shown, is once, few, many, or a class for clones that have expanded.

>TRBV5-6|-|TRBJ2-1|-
TGTGCCAGCGGAGCGGAGACTAGTAGTGATGAGCAGTTCTTC
CASGAETSSDEQFF
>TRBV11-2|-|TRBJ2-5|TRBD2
TGTGCCAGCAGCTTAGCCCCCTTAATAGCGGGGGGTATGAATGGGGCCCAGTACTTC
CASSLAPLIAGGMNGAQYF
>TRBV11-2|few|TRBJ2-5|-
TGTGCCAGCAGCCAAGGGGGGGGATGGGCTCAAGAGACCCAGTACTTC
CASSQGGGWAQETQYF
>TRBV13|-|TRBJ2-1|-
TGTGCCAGCAGCCCCACTGGGAATGAGCAGTTCTTC
CASSPTGNEQFF
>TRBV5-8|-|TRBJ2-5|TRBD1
TGTGCCAGCAGCTGGGGGACAGGGCAAGAGACCCAGTACTTC
CASSWGTGQETQYF
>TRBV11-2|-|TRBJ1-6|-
TGTGCCAGCAGCGGATCTCGGGGAGGCGAAGGGGGTTCACCCCTCCACTTT
CASSGSRGGEGGSPLHF
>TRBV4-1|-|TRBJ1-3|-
TGCGCCAGCAGCCAAGATCCGGGACGGAAGAGCTCTGGAAACACCATATATTTT
CASSQDPGRKSSGNTIYF
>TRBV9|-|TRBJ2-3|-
TGTGCCAGCAGCCCCATTACGCAGTATTTT
CASSPITQYF
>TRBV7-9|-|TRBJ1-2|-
TGTGCCAGCAGCTTAGAGCAGGCCCACTATGGCTACACCTTC
CASSLEQAHYGYTF
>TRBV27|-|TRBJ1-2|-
TGTGCCAGCAGTTCGGGATTTTACCCCTACACCTTC
CASSSGFYPYTF
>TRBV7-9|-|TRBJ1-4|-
TGTGCCAGCAGTTCCGGGGGTGAAAAACTGTTTTTT
CASSSGGEKLFF
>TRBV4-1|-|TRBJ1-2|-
TGCGCCAGCAGCCAAGTTCCCGGGGCCTATGGCTACACCTTC
CASSQVPGAYGYTF
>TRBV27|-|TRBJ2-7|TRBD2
TGTGCCAGCAGTTTAGTAGCGGGAGCCGGTTACGAGCAGTACTTC
CASSLVAGAGYEQYF
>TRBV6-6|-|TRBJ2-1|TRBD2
TGTGCCAGCAGTTACTCGAGGGAGGGCTCCTACAATGAGCAGTTCTTC
CASSYSREGSYNEQFF
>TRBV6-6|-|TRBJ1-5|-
TGTGCCAGCTGGTCGACTCTCCCAAAGATTCAGCCCCAGCATTTT
CASWSTLPKIQPQHF
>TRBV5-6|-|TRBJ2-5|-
TGTGCCAGCAGCTTTCTCTCAGGGGAGGAGACCCAGTACTTC
CASSFLSGEETQYF
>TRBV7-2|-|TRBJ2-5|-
TGTGCCAGCAGCCTAGATGGGACGGGCCAAGAGACCCAGTACTTC
CASSLDGTGQETQYF
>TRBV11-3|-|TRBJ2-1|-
TGTGCCAGCAGCGTCAGGCATGACAATGAGCAGTTCTTC
CASSVRHDNEQFF
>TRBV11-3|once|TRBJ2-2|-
TGTGCCGGCAGCTATAGCGGAAGCGAGAGCACCGGGGAGCTGTTTTTT
CAGSYSGSESTGELFF
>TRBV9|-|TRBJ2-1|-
TGTGCCAGCAGCGCCAAAACAGGGTTGGGAGGCTATGAGCAGTTCTTC
CASSAKTGLGGYEQFF
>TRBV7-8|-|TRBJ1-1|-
TGTGCCAGCAGCCCGCGGGGAGCTGAGAACACTGAAGCTTTCTTT
CASSPRGAENTEAFF
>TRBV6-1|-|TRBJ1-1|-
TGTGCCAGCAGTCGTGGAGAGATGGGAACTGAAGCTTTCTTT
CASSRGEMGTEAFF
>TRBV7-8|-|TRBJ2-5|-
TGTGCCAGCAGCTATGTCAAGGTCCAAGAGACCCAGTACTTC
CASSYVKVQETQYF
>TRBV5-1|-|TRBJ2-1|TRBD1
TGCGCCAGCAGTCAAGGGACAGGGGGCGCTGAGCAGTTCTTC
CASSQGTGGAEQFF
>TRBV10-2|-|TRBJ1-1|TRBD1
TGCGCCAGCAGCGGGACAGGGTACGATGAAGCTTTCTTT
CASSGTGYDEAFF
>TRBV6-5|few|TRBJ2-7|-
TGTGCCAGCATTGCCGGGGCCGAGCAGTACTTC
CASIAGAEQYF
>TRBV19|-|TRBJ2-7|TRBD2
TGTGCCAGTAGTATGGCGGGGGGGAGCTACGAGCAGTACTTC
CASSMAGGSYEQYF
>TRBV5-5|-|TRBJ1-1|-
TGTGCCAGCAGCTTGGCCTGGGGAACTGAAGCTTTCTTT
CASSLAWGTEAFF
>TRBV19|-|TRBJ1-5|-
TGTGCCAGTAGTTTCAGGGGAAGCAATCAGCCCCAGCATTTT
CASSFRGSNQPQHF
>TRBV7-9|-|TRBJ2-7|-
TGTGCCAGCAGCTTAAAGACTTCCCTCGGGTACGAGCAGTACTTC
CASSLKTSLGYEQYF
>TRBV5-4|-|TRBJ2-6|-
TGTGCCAGCAGCCAAGACAACTCTGGGGCCAACGTCCTGACTTTC
CASSQDNSGANVLTF
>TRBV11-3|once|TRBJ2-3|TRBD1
TGTGCCAGCAGCCCAAACAGGGGGCTGGTTGCAGATACGCAGTATTTT
CASSPNRGLVADTQYF
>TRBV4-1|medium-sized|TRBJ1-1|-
TGCGCCAGCAGCTGGACAGAGGGGAACACTGAAGCTTTCTTT
CASSWTEGNTEAFF
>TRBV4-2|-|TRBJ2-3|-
TGTGCCAGCAGCCCTGGACAGAGGGAGATCACAGATACGCAGTATTTT
CASSPGQREITDTQYF